The clone carrying this TCR beta chain occurred a few times. Its antigen remains unknown. This sample is drawn from a study of early T cells in non-severe SARS-CoV-2 infection. Across the study: With bulk RNA from unsorted whole blood as input, sequencing yielded unpaired chains.

Separate cDNA molecules each had unique molecular identifiers attached to them. TCRdb recomputed calls from the 5' RACE reads with MiXCR, one row per CDR3 protein. This table has more than 65,000 distinct CDR3 sequences, 9.5% to 15% appearing once. V lost 5 bases, J lost 0 bases, and 14 bases stayed unmatched. This CDR3 spans 20 amino acids. The germline V gene has CDR1 SGHTA and CDR2 FQGNSA. General study findings and limits: VDJdb matches were skewed toward anti-spike CD8 T cell responses.

Input material: whole blood. The V call is TRBV7-2, the J call TRBJ2-6; 9 nucleotides match TRBD1. The TCR originated in an adult who was a healthcare worker with PCR-confirmed SARS-CoV-2 infection or an uninfected control (not recorded which). The CDR3 DNA is TGTGCCAGCAGCCTCCTTCCGGGACAGGGTACAACCTCTGGGGCCAACGTCCTGACTTTC. The encoded protein is CASSLLPGQGTTSGANVLTF.